What follows describes a single T cell receptor (beta chain). This sample was included in a study of T cells in Graves' hyperthyroidism and ophthalmopathy. Looking at the study overall: At initial diagnosis, before any treatment had begun, peripheral blood was obtained.

Amplification yielded TCR beta CDR3 regions, with RNA transcripts as the source. The HTBI primer set was used in a first-round RT-PCR of the TCR CDR3. TCRdb re-analysed the multiplex PCR reads in MiXCR, keeping a single row per CDR3 protein. The sample has 460,000 or so distinct CDR3 sequences, about an eighth seen once. An absence of ophthalmopathy progression within 18 months meant stable Graves' hyperthyroidism. Sequencing used blood. The receptor comes from a woman aged 18-29 years with Graves' hyperthyroidism.

The CDR3 DNA reads as TGTGCCAGCAGCCCCGAAGGGACAGGGAACACCGGGGAGCTGTTTTTT. Translation gives CASSPEGTGNTGELFF. The chain uses TRBV12-3 or TRBV12-4 and TRBJ2-2, with 8 positions matching TRBD1. The trim removed 6 bases at V and 1 base at J, leaving 7 bases unmatched. The CDR3 sequence is 16 residues long.